The 3 T cell receptor beta chains reported below all come from one sample, sequenced in a study of CD8+ T cells in alopecia areata. As for treatment: oral pan-JAK inhibitor, 5-10 mg twice daily. Sequencing used cDNA as its template, made by extracting RNA and reverse transcribing it. Only in-frame clones appear in the TCRdb table, and some are missing; sequencing was by immunoSEQ multiplex PCR. The repertoire has a few hundred thousand clones, roughly 44% of them found once; the top ten carry about 2.6%. The material was CD4+ T cells sorted from blood, obtained at approximately week 37, from a patient treated with tofacitinib. Source of these receptors: a human donor with alopecia areata.

The table lists this clone with a few counts. The chain recombines TRBV5-1 with TRBJ2-7; no clear D gene. V gave up 4 bases and J gave up 2 bases, with 10 bases separating them. The CDR3 has 13 amino acids. Looked up from germline, CDR1 is SGHRS and CDR2 is YFSETQ. As DNA, the CDR3 is TGCGCCAGCAGCCCAACCCCAGCCTACGAGCAGTACTTC. It encodes CASSPTPAYEQYF.

This chain joins TRBV27 and TRBJ1-2, with 8 bases matching TRBD1. J was trimmed by 4 bases and V by 7 bases; bases with no gene match: 17. Germline V lookup: CDR1 MNHEY, CDR2 SMNVEV (reference sequence). The length of the CDR3 is 17 residues. The CDR3, as DNA: TGTGCCAGCAAAATCTCCGCTGGTGGGACAGGAATCTATGGCTACACCTTC. It encodes CASKISAGGTGIYGYTF.

The chain uses TRBV27 and TRBJ2-7, with TRBD2 matching 8 bases. CDR1 is MNHEY and CDR2 is SMNVEV in the germline V gene (reference sequence). This CDR3 spans 18 amino acids. V trimming: 0 bases; J trimming: 2 bases; junction bases outside the gene matches: 12. The CDR3 protein is CASSLSGPSGLAPYEQYF. The CDR3, as DNA: TGTGCCAGCAGTTTATCGGGCCCCTCCGGACTAGCCCCCTACGAGCAGTACTTC.